The 10 T cell receptor beta chains presented below share a single source sample, sequenced in a study of CD8 T cells in ankylosing spondylitis. General observations from the study: It appeared that ankylosing spondylitis blood was characterized by a TCR beta motif of roughly 8 highly homologous variants.

These receptors' antigens are unknown. TCRdb processed the 5' RACE reads anew with MiXCR; each CDR3 protein has one entry. The table shows approximately 300,000 distinct CDR3 sequences, with roughly 8% occurring only once. The specimen sequenced was blood, either unsorted or a sorted T cell fraction (not recorded which). The receptors were gathered from a male donor with ankylosing spondylitis.

This clonotype was counted a few times. The J gene is TRBJ2-5, the V gene TRBV12-3 or TRBV12-4; D is perhaps TRBD1 or TRBD2 (5 bases each). This CDR3 has 15 residues. V shed 4 bases and J shed 5 bases, with 17 bases lying between them. The CDR3 nucleotides read TGTGCCAGCAGTTGGGGCGGGCGAACGATTGAGACCCAGTACTTC. It yields the protein CASSWGGRTIETQYF.

This clonotype has a handful of counts. This chain links TRBV5-1 with TRBJ1-6; D perhaps matches TRBD1 (6 bases). The CDR3 consists of 16 residues. In germline, CDR1 is SGHRS, CDR2 YFSETQ. V shed 0 bases and J shed 10 bases, with 17 bases lying between them. The DNA for the CDR3 is TGCGCCAGCAGCTTGGGCAGGGGTGGACTGGCGTCACCCCTCCACTTT. Protein sequence: CASSLGRGGLASPLHF. Complete variable domain (other parts from reference TRBV5-1 and TRBJ1-6): KAGVTQTPRYLIKTRGQQVTLSCSPISGHRSVSWYQQTPGQGLQFLFEYFSETQRNKGNFPGRFSGRQFSNSRSEMNVSTLELGDSALYLCASSLGRGGLASPLHFGNGTRLTVT.

The chain carries TRBV28 and TRBJ2-1, with a weak D call TRBD2 (5 bases). Trimming took off 3 bases at V and 7 bases at J, with 16 bases between the two ends. Germline values: CDR1 MDHEN, CDR2 SYDVKM. The CDR3 is made up of 15 amino acids. The CDR3 is CASSFPPGRDNEQFF. The CDR3 region has the DNA TGTGCCAGCAGTTTTCCTCCGGGCCGGGATAATGAGCAGTTCTTC. Complete variable domain (other parts from reference TRBV28 and TRBJ2-1): DVKVTQSSRYLVKRTGEKVFLECVQDMDHENMFWYRQDPGLGLRLIYFSYDVKMKEKGDIPEGYSVSREKKERFSLILESASTNQTSMYLCASSFPPGRDNEQFFGPGTRLTVL.

This clonotype was seen more than once but under ten times. The chain joins TRBV10-3 to TRBJ2-5, with D uncertain. CDR1 ENHRY and CDR2 SYGVKD come from the germline V gene. CDR3 length: 11 residues. The V end lost 4 bases, the J end lost 4 bases, and 4 bases lay between the germline ends. The CDR3 is CAISAGETQYF. The DNA of the CDR3 is TGTGCCATCAGTGCAGGAGAGACCCAGTACTTC.

This clonotype has ten or more counts. This chain connects TRBV28 to TRBJ1-2, with 7 positions matching TRBD1. V dropped 5 bases and J dropped 6; count of bases not matched to a gene: 6. CDR1 is MDHEN and CDR2 is SYDVKM in the germline V gene. The CDR3 length is 13 residues. The CDR3 loop reads CASSPTGKDGYTF. Written as DNA, the CDR3 is TGTGCCAGCAGTCCGACAGGGAAGGATGGCTACACCTTC.

The chain employs TRBV3-1 and TRBJ1-6; D call uncertain. This CDR3 comprises 16 residues. V was cut by 4 bases and J by 5 bases, with 15 bases left in between. Germline CDR1 LGHDT, CDR2 YNNKEL (reference sequence). The CDR3 DNA is TGTGCCAGCAGCCGGACTCCACGGAGGGATAATTCACCCCTCCACTTT. Protein product: CASSRTPRRDNSPLHF. The whole variable domain, filled in from reference TRBV3-1 and TRBJ1-6, reads DTAVSQTPKYLVTQMGNDKSIKCEQNLGHDTMYWYKQDSKKFLKIMFSYNNKELIINETVPNRFSPKSPDKAHLNLHINSLELGDSAVYFCASSRTPRRDNSPLHFGNGTRLTVT.

This clonotype came up a few times. The J gene is TRBJ2-5, the V gene TRBV18; the D call may be TRBD1 or TRBD2 (6 bases each). Germline assignment: CDR1 KGHSH and CDR2 LQKENI. This CDR3 region has 12 residues. Trimming pared 8 bases from V and 4 bases from J, leaving 11 bases between. CDR3 sequence: CASAPGAETQYF. The CDR3, as DNA: TGTGCCAGCGCCCCGGGGGCAGAGACCCAGTACTTC.

This chain uses TRBV7-2 with TRBJ2-2; no firm D call. The CDR3 covers 14 residues. CDR1 is SGHTA, CDR2 FQGNSA, per germline. The V end lost 5 bases, the J end lost 6 bases, and 13 bases lay between the germline ends. DNA for the CDR3: TGTGCCAGCAGCCCCCCCCCGGTGCCCGGGGAGCTGTTTTTT. It translates to CASSPPPVPGELFF.

The chain uses TRBV10-3 and TRBJ1-2; D gene unclear. Trimming took off 0 bases at V and 5 bases at J, with 19 bases between the two ends. Germline loops: CDR1 ENHRY, CDR2 SYGVKD. This CDR3 region has 17 residues. This CDR3 is CAISESINGRQRYGYTF. In DNA, the CDR3 is TGTGCCATCAGTGAGTCGATTAACGGTAGGCAGAGGTATGGCTACACCTTC.

Only a few counts were recorded for this clonotype. The chain employs TRBV27 and TRBJ2-7, with TRBD2 identical over 13 bases. Germline V CDR1 and CDR2: MNHEY, SMNVEV (reference sequence). With 0 bases clipped from V and 5 bases from J, the junction kept 4 bases outside the gene matches. The CDR3 contains 16 residues. CDR3 region: CASSLSLAGGPNEQYF. CDR3 in DNA: TGTGCCAGCAGTTTATCACTAGCGGGAGGGCCCAACGAGCAGTACTTC.